The 22 T cell receptor beta chains presented below share a single source sample, sequenced in a study of beta chain features in type 1 diabetes. Study conclusions and caveats: Shorter TCRB CDR3s, moderately but significantly so, were found in Type 1 diabetes patients in all four CD4+ subsets.

All of the isolated RNA was reverse transcribed, so expressed TCRB transcripts were sequenced. Clones were sequenced by immunoSEQ multiplex PCR, and TCRdb holds only the in-frame ones, with some missing. Of some 160,000 clones in the sample, 8.5% to 10% were seen once. Antigen specificity for these receptors is unknown. Source material: central memory CD4+ T cells from blood. Every receptor here comes from a woman aged 25 to 39 with type 1 diabetes.

This clone appeared a few times. The V call is TRBV28, the J call TRBJ2-7; D not certain. From germline, CDR1 is MDHEN and CDR2 SYDVKM. V lost 7 bases and J 7 bases, leaving 26 bases between the germline ends. There are 16 residues in the CDR3. The CDR3 protein is CASTTPSVPTGVEQYF. CDR3 in DNA: TGTGCCAGCACCACACCTTCGGTCCCGACTGGCGTGGAGCAGTACTTC.

In this sample, this clone turned up a few times. The chain links TRBV7-9 to TRBJ1-2; a weak D match, TRBD1 (5 bases). CDR3 size: 14 residues. Trimming stripped 5 bases from V and 0 bases from J, with 10 bases between. Germline loops: CDR1 SEHNR, CDR2 FQNEAQ (reference sequence). The CDR3 reads CASSRRQTNYGYTF. CDR3 coding DNA: TGTGCCAGCAGCCGTCGACAGACTAACTATGGCTACACCTTC.

The chain has TRBV5-1 and TRBJ1-1, with TRBD1 matching over 10 bases. The V gene end was trimmed by 0 bases and the J gene end by 1 base; junction bases not matched to a gene: 9. Germline CDR1 reads SGHRS; CDR2 reads YFSETQ. The CDR3 length is 18 residues. As DNA, the CDR3 is TGCGCCAGCAGCTTGGATGCCGGGACAGGGGTCGGGAACACTGAAGCTTTCTTT. Amino acids: CASSLDAGTGVGNTEAFF.

This clone was seen more than once but under ten times. The chain is built from TRBV12-5 and TRBJ2-1; D perhaps matches TRBD2 (6 bases). The CDR3 sequence is 14 residues long. Trimming took 5 bases from V and 4 from J, leaving 12 bases between them. Per the germline V gene, CDR1 is LGHNT and CDR2 is FRNRAP. CDR3 region: CASGPGTGYNEQFF. The DNA for the CDR3 is TGTGCTAGTGGTCCCGGGACTGGTTACAATGAGCAGTTCTTC.

This clone was seen more than once but under ten times. The V and J genes are TRBV6-5 and TRBJ2-7; TRBD2 matches at 12 bases. CDR1 is MNHEY and CDR2 is SVGAGI in the germline V gene. The junction had 1 base not matched to a gene; V was cut back by 6 bases and J by 1 base. The CDR3 covers 14 residues. DNA of the CDR3: TGTGCCAGCAGAACTAGCGGGAGGTCCTACGAGCAGTACTTC. Protein product: CASRTSGRSYEQYF.

This rearrangement joins TRBV30 to TRBJ2-3, with TRBD1 identical over 10 bases. V shed 2 bases, J shed 9 bases, and the junction held 11 bases outside the gene matches. Per germline, CDR1 GTSNPN and CDR2 SVGIG (reference sequence). This CDR3 comprises 15 residues. CDR3 DNA sequence: TGTGCCTGGAGTAGGGACAGGGGACTCCGAGGAACGCAGTATTTT. Amino acid sequence: CAWSRDRGLRGTQYF.

The table lists this clone with a few counts. The rearrangement joins TRBV5-1 to TRBJ2-1, with D uncertain. The length of the CDR3 is 15 residues. The ends were cut back, 1 base at V and 0 bases at J, with 8 bases in the middle. CDR1 is SGHRS, CDR2 YFSETQ, per germline. CDR3 residues: CASSLTPSSYNEQFF. CDR3 DNA: TGCGCCAGCAGCTTGACTCCGAGCTCCTACAATGAGCAGTTCTTC.

A few counts support this clone. This rearrangement joins TRBV7-9 to TRBJ2-7; D unresolved. The CDR3 extends over 12 amino acids. The V gene lost 1 base and the J gene lost 10 bases, with 11 bases spanning the gap. CDR1 and CDR2 from the germline V gene are SEHNR and FQNEAQ (reference sequence). The CDR3 is CASSLEPTRQYF. The CDR3, as DNA: TGTGCCAGCAGCTTAGAGCCTACGAGACAGTACTTC.

The chain links TRBV7-2 to TRBJ2-7, with D uncertain. This CDR3 comprises 12 residues. Trimming took 5 bases from V and 0 from J, leaving 5 bases between them. Germline lookup yields CDR1 SGHTA and CDR2 FQGNSA. The CDR3 here is CASSLSSYEQYF. For the CDR3, the DNA is TGTGCCAGCAGCCTTTCCTCCTACGAGCAGTACTTC.

This chain joins TRBV7-3 and TRBJ2-1; no firm D call. The CDR3 has 13 residues. Between the trimmed V and J ends, which lost 1 base and 5 bases, there was a span of 6 bases. Germline CDR1 and CDR2: SGHTA and FQGTGA. Here the CDR3 DNA reads TGTGCCAGCAGCTTAAGCCAGAACAATGAGCAGTTCTTC. It specifies CASSLSQNNEQFF. Full variable domain (missing parts from reference TRBV7-3 and TRBJ2-1): GAGVSQTPSNKVTEKGKYVELRCDPISGHTALYWYRQSLGQGPEFLIYFQGTGAADDSGLPNDRFFAVRPEGSVSTLKIQRTERGDSAVYLCASSLSQNNEQFFGPGTRLTVL.

The chain carries TRBV21-1 and TRBJ2-7; the table's D call of TRBD2 was not tested on the DNA. TRBV21-1 corresponds to a pseudogene. The CDR3 extends over 17 amino acids. In nucleotides, the CDR3 is TGTGCCAGCAGCCGGTCTAGCGGGAGGGTAAGCTCCTACGAGCAGTACTTC. It yields the protein CASSRSSGRVSSYEQYF.

The sample holds a few counts of this clone. This sequence joins TRBV5-1 and TRBJ2-7, with 14 bases lining up with TRBD2. The CDR3 loop spans 15 amino acids. V gave up 5 bases and J gave up 4 bases; unmatched junction bases: 5. Germline V lookup: CDR1 SGHRS, CDR2 YFSETQ. The CDR3 is CASRPGTSGSYEQYF. The CDR3 DNA follows: TGCGCCAGCAGACCTGGGACTAGCGGGAGTTACGAGCAGTACTTC.

The chain has TRBV6-5 and TRBJ2-5; D may be TRBD1 (6 bases). There are 12 residues in the CDR3. Trimming took 4 bases from V and 4 from J, leaving 7 bases between them. Germline CDR1 and CDR2: MNHEY and SVGAGI. The CDR3: CASSWGRETQYF. The CDR3 bases are TGTGCCAGCAGTTGGGGGCGAGAGACCCAGTACTTC.

The sample holds many counts of this clone. The J gene is TRBJ1-2, the V gene TRBV6-1; 9 nucleotides agree with TRBD1. V shed 5 bases and J 8 bases; nucleotides not matched to a gene: 6. The CDR3 sequence is 13 residues long. The germline gives CDR1 MNHNS, CDR2 SASEGT. The CDR3 spells CASSKQGARGYTF. CDR3 sequence (DNA): TGTGCCAGCAGTAAACAGGGGGCCAGAGGCTACACCTTC.

The chain has TRBV2 and TRBJ2-1; D is ambiguous. The germline V and J ends were trimmed by 5 bases and 5 bases, with 4 bases remaining between them. CDR1 is SNHLY, CDR2 FYNNEI, per germline. This CDR3 comprises 11 residues. CDR3 DNA sequence: TGTGCCAGCAGTTCAGACAATGAGCAGTTCTTC. Its protein product is CASSSDNEQFF.

This chain joins TRBV21-1 and TRBJ2-2; the table calls TRBD1, which could not be checked here. TRBV21-1 is recorded as a pseudogene. The CDR3 is 15 amino acids. The CDR3 spells CASSNRTGNTGELFF. In DNA form, the CDR3 reads TGTGCCAGCAGCAACCGGACAGGGAACACCGGGGAGCTGTTTTTT.

This clone has just one count. The rearrangement joins TRBV5-1 to TRBJ2-5, with TRBD2 identical over 10 bases. The germline V gene encodes CDR1 SGHRS and CDR2 YFSETQ. This CDR3 is built from 16 residues. Losses at the gene ends were 0 bases for V and 5 bases for J; bases not matched to a gene: 7. The CDR3 bases are TGCGCCAGCAGCTTGGGCGGGACTAGCGTTGTGGAGACCCAGTACTTC. Translation gives CASSLGGTSVVETQYF.

This clone has only a few counts. The CDR3 region is CASSQDSPTSGSKDTQYF. DNA of the CDR3: TGTGCCAGCAGCCAAGATTCGCCCACTAGCGGGAGTAAGGATACGCAGTATTTT. V gene TRBV4-2 combines with J gene TRBJ2-3, with 11 bases identical to TRBD2. This CDR3 has 18 amino acids. CDR1 LGHNA and CDR2 YNFKEQ come from the germline V gene. The V and J ends lost 0 bases and 6 bases, in that order; junction bases with no gene match: 11.

This clone was counted only a few times. V and J are TRBV7-9 and TRBJ2-3; TRBD2 aligns across 8 bases. The length of the CDR3 is 14 residues. The trim removed 6 bases at V and 2 bases at J, leaving 4 bases unmatched. Germline values: CDR1 SEHNR, CDR2 FQNEAQ (reference sequence). CDR3 in amino acids: CASRTSGFTDTQYF. CDR3 coding DNA: TGTGCCAGCAGAACTAGCGGCTTCACAGATACGCAGTATTTT.

The chain has TRBV30 and TRBJ2-5; 7 bases align to TRBD1. CDR1 GTSNPN and CDR2 SVGIG come from the germline V gene (reference sequence). J was trimmed by 1 base and V by 0 bases; bases with no gene match: 14. CDR3 length: 18 amino acids. The DNA of the CDR3 is TGTGCCTGGAGTGTAGTGGAGTGGGACAGTAGCTTCCAAGAGACCCAGTACTTC. It yields the protein CAWSVVEWDSSFQETQYF.

This sequence joins TRBV9 and TRBJ1-3; 7 nucleotides match TRBD1. Trimming removed 0 bases from V and 0 bases from J; junction bases left unmatched: 6. The germline V gene has CDR1 SGDLS and CDR2 YYNGEE. The CDR3 has 17 residues. CDR3 in DNA: TGTGCCAGCAGCGTAGAGGGCAGGGGGGACTCTGGAAACACCATATATTTT. This gives the protein CASSVEGRGDSGNTIYF. Combining the CDR3 with reference TRBV9 and TRBJ1-3 gives the whole variable domain DSGVTQTPKHLITATGQRVTLRCSPRSGDLSVYWYQQSLDQGLQFLIQYYNGEERAKGNILERFSAQQFPDLHSELNLSSLELGDSALYFCASSVEGRGDSGNTIYFGEGSWLTVV.

The rearrangement joins TRBV28 to TRBJ2-6, with unresolved D. This CDR3 spans 15 amino acids. The germline gives CDR1 MDHEN, CDR2 SYDVKM. V lost 2 bases and J lost 3, with 8 bases in between. In DNA form, the CDR3 reads TGTGCCAGCAGTTTACGAGGTTATGGGGCCAACGTCCTGACTTTC. Translating gives CASSLRGYGANVLTF.